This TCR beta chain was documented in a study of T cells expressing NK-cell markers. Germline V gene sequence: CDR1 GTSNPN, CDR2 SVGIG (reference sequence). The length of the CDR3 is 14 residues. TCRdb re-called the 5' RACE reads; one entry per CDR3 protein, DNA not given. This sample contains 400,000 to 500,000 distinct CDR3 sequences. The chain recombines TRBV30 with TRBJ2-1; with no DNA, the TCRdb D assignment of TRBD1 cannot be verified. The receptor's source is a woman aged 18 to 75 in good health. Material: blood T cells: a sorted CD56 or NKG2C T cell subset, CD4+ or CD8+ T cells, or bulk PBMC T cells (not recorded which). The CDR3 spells CAWSAGANYNEQFF.